This T cell receptor (beta chain) appears in the sequencing data of a study of blood T cell repertoires in COVID-19. Across the study: Acute-phase and convalescent COVID-19 samples originated in the United States, Italy and Spain. The analysed material was cDNA or gDNA that came from T cells, B-cell-depleted T cells, or PBMCs.

Seattle-derived patients entered the study during active infection and were followed longitudinally. Germline V gene data show CDR1 as MNHEY and CDR2 as SVGEGT. This CDR3 has 14 residues. V lost 5 bases to trimming and J lost 3 bases, with 14 bases between them. As originally analysed: Reference gene primer amplification gave estimated nucleated cell counts. Generated by immunoSEQ multiplex PCR, the TCRdb table keeps only in-frame clones and is missing some. From that table come the V and J calls and clone size; the DNA was used to work out D and trimming. The sample lists fewer than 300,000 clones, about 89% occurring once.

The specimen was peripheral blood. The TCR was taken from a woman in her thirties with COVID-19, enrolled during active disease. The gene calls are TRBV6-2 or TRBV6-3 and TRBJ2-7, with TRBD2 as a possible D gene (5 bases). CDR3 region: CASSTASRDYEQYF. The CDR3 DNA reads as TGTGCCAGCAGTACGGCCTCACGGGACTACGAGCAGTACTTC.